This T cell receptor (beta chain) was recorded in a study of blood T cell repertoires in COVID-19. Study details: The cDNA or gDNA used as material had been derived from T cells, B-cell-depleted T cells, or PBMCs.

In the original analysis: Amplified reference gene primers provided the basis for estimating nucleated cell counts. Assay used: immunoSEQ multiplex PCR; TCRdb lists only in-frame clones, some missing. The V and J calls and clone size were taken over from that table, and D and trimming were inferred from the DNA. The sample has approximately 54,000 clones; 85% to 90% are singletons. V was trimmed by 5 bases and J by 1 base, leaving 15 bases between them. This CDR3 comprises 15 residues. From germline, CDR1 is SGHTA and CDR2 FQGNSA. The chain joins TRBV7-2 to TRBJ2-7; D is perhaps TRBD2 (5 bases). Input material: peripheral blood. This sequence originates from a man aged 50-59 years with acute or convalescent COVID-19. The CDR3 DNA is TGTGCCAGCAGCCCCTTTGGACTGCGTTCCTACGAGCAGTACTTC. It specifies CASSPFGLRSYEQYF.